This record covers a single T cell receptor beta chain. Its target is unknown. The study ran the assay at deep level. Approximately 30,000 T cell genomes (approximately 0.2 ug DNA) went into each sorted-subset replicate. Method: immunoSEQ multiplex PCR; TCRdb's copy keeps in-frame clones and lacks some. The data show about 2 million clones, 85% to 95% seen once. This record comes from a study of shared clonotypes between healthy human individuals. The study's findings and limits: Clonotypes not shared had lower generation probabilities than those common to all four donors.

Terminally differentiated effector memory CD45RA+ cells were excluded by CCR7 positive selection of CD45RO-negative cells. The study enrolled healthy HIV-negative adults without recent acute infections or vaccinations as donors. Sample: naive CD8+ T cells sorted from blood. This sequence was found in a man aged 18-30 years in good health.

The CDR3 coding sequence is TGTGCCAGCAAGGATGAAGGGACAGGAAGGGGAAAACTGTTTTTT. Protein: CASKDEGTGRGKLFF. The chain employs TRBV6-5 and TRBJ1-4, with 8 bases matching TRBD1. Trimming took 7 bases from V and 10 from J; bases not matched to a gene: 14. The CDR3 contains 15 residues. CDR1 and CDR2 from the germline V gene are MNHEY and SVGAGI.